The T cell receptor beta chain described here comes from a study of T-cell reconstitution after alpha-beta-depleted transplantation in children. The TCRbeta library was prepared with unique molecular identifiers. TCRdb re-analysed the PCR reads in MiXCR, keeping a single row per CDR3 protein. Among around 370,000 distinct CDR3 sequences listed, about 9.4% were seen once. The CDR3 loop spans 15 amino acids. CDR1 SGHRS and CDR2 YFSETQ come from the germline V gene. Trimming removed 2 bases from V and 2 bases from J; junction bases left unmatched: 3. The source was PBMCs from the stem cell graft donor, collected from the stem cell graft. The chain recombines TRBV5-1 with TRBJ2-7, with 11 bases that match TRBD2. The clonotype originates from a human donor who donated a stem cell graft to a child with acute lymphoblastic leukemia. CDR3 protein: CASSFGLAGTYEQYF. The CDR3 DNA reads as TGCGCCAGCAGCTTTGGACTAGCGGGTACCTACGAGCAGTACTTC.